This T cell receptor beta chain was sequenced during a study of T-cell memory formation after mild COVID-19. MiXCR, applied by TCRdb to the 5' RACE reads, yields one record per CDR3 protein. The table shows about 170,000 distinct CDR3 sequences, with 10% to 15% occurring only once. Germline V gene data show CDR1 as SGHVS and CDR2 as FNYEAQ. The germline V and J ends were trimmed by 6 bases and 1 base, with 14 bases remaining between them. The CDR3 consists of 15 residues. The source is a man aged 18 to 30 who had mild COVID-19 (a few samples of this study predate the infection). Cell type and time point are not known. J is TRBJ2-3 and V is TRBV7-6; D is unclear. What was sequenced was PBMCs or a T cell subset sorted from them (not recorded which). The CDR3 spells CASSPMGSGTDTQYF. The CDR3 coding sequence is TGTGCCAGCAGTCCCATGGGGTCGGGCACAGATACGCAGTATTTT. The variable domain in full, completed from reference TRBV7-6 and TRBJ2-3, reads GAGVSQSPRYKVTKRGQDVALRCDPISGHVSLYWYRQALGQGPEFLTYFNYEAQQDKSGLPNDRFSAERPEGSISTLTIQRTEQRDSAMYRCASSPMGSGTDTQYFGPGTRLTVL.